The next 16 T cell receptor beta chains were all read from a single sample in a study of cytomegalovirus exposure and HLA in healthy donors. Both 60 Vbeta primers and 13 Jbeta primers went into the PCR. Sequencing was performed with immunoSEQ multiplex PCR; in TCRdb, only in-frame clones are kept and a portion is missing. The table lists approximately 180,000 clones, about four fifths of them singletons. The sample taken for sequencing was PBMCs. Receptors originate from a man aged 18 to 30 in good health and CMV-seronegative.

The chain employs TRBV5-6 and TRBJ2-5, with D possibly being TRBD2 (5 bases). CDR3 length: 16 amino acids. V was trimmed by 0 bases and J by 4 bases, leaving 16 bases between them. CDR1 SGHDT and CDR2 YYEEEE come from the germline V gene. CDR3 DNA sequence: TGTGCCAGCAGCTTGGTAGTGATCGGGGTCCGAGAGACCCAGTACTTC. It specifies CASSLVVIGVRETQYF.

The count of this clone is one. This chain joins TRBV28 and TRBJ1-5; no firm D call. Between the trimmed V and J ends, which lost 5 bases and 6 bases, there was a span of 14 bases. The CDR3 runs to 14 residues. Germline lookup yields CDR1 MDHEN and CDR2 SYDVKM. DNA of the CDR3: TGTGCCAGCAGTCTTCTGGGCACGCGTCAGCCCCAGCATTTT. Protein product: CASSLLGTRQPQHF.

This clone has just a few counts. This sequence joins TRBV7-6 and TRBJ2-3; no clear D gene. The CDR3 runs 11 residues. In germline, CDR1 is SGHVS, CDR2 FNYEAQ. V gave up 5 bases and J gave up 3 bases, with 3 bases separating them. CDR3 in DNA: TGTGCCAGCAGCCAAACAGATACGCAGTATTTT. Its protein product is CASSQTDTQYF.

This rearrangement joins TRBV6-1 to TRBJ1-5; D is undetermined. The CDR3 length is 16 residues. Trimming cost V 0 bases and J 2 bases, with 11 bases left between them. Germline CDR1 MNHNS, CDR2 SASEGT. The CDR3 is CASSEAPGMGNQPQHF. The CDR3 DNA is TGTGCCAGCAGTGAAGCTCCCGGGATGGGCAATCAGCCCCAGCATTTT.

This chain uses TRBV7-9 with TRBJ2-4, with 8 bases lining up with TRBD2. The trim removed 3 bases at V and 6 bases at J, leaving 7 bases unmatched. The CDR3 loop spans 15 amino acids. Germline CDR1 is SEHNR and CDR2 is FQNEAQ (reference sequence). The CDR3 spells CASSFVAGTLNIQYF. CDR3 in DNA: TGTGCCAGCAGCTTCGTAGCGGGGACTTTAAACATTCAGTACTTC.

This clone showed up just once. The chain is built from TRBV18 and TRBJ2-2; the match to TRBD2 covers 14 bases. V dropped 3 bases and J dropped 4; count of bases not matched to a gene: 4. This CDR3 is built from 17 residues. Germline CDR1 and CDR2: KGHSH and LQKENI. Here the CDR3 reads CASSPGLAGARTGELFF. The CDR3 DNA sequence: TGTGCCAGCTCACCGGGACTAGCGGGGGCCCGCACCGGGGAGCTGTTTTTT.

This chain links TRBV18 with TRBJ1-5, with 9 nucleotides matching TRBD1. Germline CDR1 and CDR2: KGHSH and LQKENI. CDR3 size: 14 residues. The V segment lost 6 bases and the J segment 4 bases; nucleotides outside the gene matches: 4. In DNA form, the CDR3 reads TGTGCCAGCTCTGGACAGGGGCAGAATCAGCCCCAGCATTTT. Translated, it gives CASSGQGQNQPQHF.

CDR3 coding DNA: TGTGCCAGCAATCGCGGGGGGGCCTTAGATACGCAGTATTTT. This gives the protein CASNRGGALDTQYF. The V gene is TRBV7-9, the J gene TRBJ2-3; TRBD2 matches at 9 bases. Germline V lookup: CDR1 SEHNR, CDR2 FQNEAQ (reference sequence). The CDR3 has 14 amino acids. Losses at the gene ends were 7 bases for V and 5 bases for J; bases not matched to a gene: 7.

The V and J genes are TRBV9 and TRBJ2-3; TRBD2 matches at 9 bases. Looked up from germline, CDR1 is SGDLS and CDR2 is YYNGEE. J lost 5 bases, V lost 1 base, and 2 bases had no gene match. The CDR3 covers 14 residues. The CDR3 region is CASSVLTSGDTQYF. The CDR3 DNA follows: TGTGCCAGCAGCGTATTGACTAGCGGAGATACGCAGTATTTT. Based on the CDR3 plus reference TRBV9 and TRBJ2-3, the full variable domain is DSGVTQTPKHLITATGQRVTLRCSPRSGDLSVYWYQQSLDQGLQFLIQYYNGEERAKGNILERFSAQQFPDLHSELNLSSLELGDSALYFCASSVLTSGDTQYFGPGTRLTVL.

This clone was picked up one time. This chain connects TRBV7-9 to TRBJ1-2; D is possibly TRBD1 (6 bases). This CDR3 comprises 14 residues. V lost 4 bases, J lost 2 bases, and 11 bases lay in between. Germline CDR1 SEHNR, CDR2 FQNEAQ (reference sequence). The CDR3 sequence: CASSSQGINYGYTF. The CDR3 coding sequence is TGTGCCAGCAGCTCTCAGGGGATAAACTATGGCTACACCTTC.

This sequence joins TRBV6-5 and TRBJ1-1, with a possible D match to TRBD1 (5 bases). The V gene lost 0 bases and the J gene lost 5 bases, with 7 bases spanning the gap. This CDR3 contains 13 residues. Germline values: CDR1 MNHEY, CDR2 SVGAGI. The CDR3 DNA is TGTGCCAGCAGTTACTCGAAGGGGACTGAAGCTTTCTTT. Its protein is CASSYSKGTEAFF.

The chain links TRBV6-6 to TRBJ2-5; 7 bases align to TRBD2. The CDR3 runs 15 residues. V was pared by 7 bases and J by 5 bases, with 13 bases of the junction left unmatched. CDR1 is MNHNY, CDR2 SVGAGI, per germline (reference sequence). The CDR3: CASILDGGKEETQYF. CDR3 DNA sequence: TGTGCCAGCATTCTTGACGGGGGGAAGGAGGAGACCCAGTACTTC.

The V and J genes are TRBV18 and TRBJ2-1, with D unresolved. Trimming stripped 3 bases from V and 8 bases from J, with 11 bases between. Germline CDR1 reads KGHSH; CDR2 reads LQKENI. The CDR3 loop spans 13 amino acids. Here the CDR3 DNA reads TGTGCCAGCTCACCTTCGTGGGCTGATGAGCAGTTCTTC. This gives the protein CASSPSWADEQFF.

The chain employs TRBV29-1 and TRBJ1-2; D gene ambiguous. This CDR3 contains 11 residues. V was trimmed by 7 bases and J by 6 bases, leaving 12 bases between them. From germline, CDR1 is SQVTM and CDR2 ANQGSEA. CDR3 protein: CSAPPGDGYTF. The CDR3 DNA reads TGCAGCGCCCCCCCCGGGGATGGCTACACCTTC.

For this clone: A junction end diverges from the germline sequence, so it may reflect a read error. This chain connects TRBV27 to TRBJ2-7; 8 bases are a match to TRBD1. The CDR3 loop spans 14 amino acids. CDR1 and CDR2 (germline): MNHEY, SMNVEV (reference sequence). The chain's CDR3 is CASILRTGSHEQYF. CDR3 coding DNA: TGTGCCAGCATTTTAAGGACAGGGAGTCACGAGCAGTACTTC.

The chain links TRBV4-2 to TRBJ2-1; the match to TRBD2 covers 12 bases. Looked up from germline, CDR1 is LGHNA and CDR2 is YNFKEQ. The CDR3 spans 16 residues. The trim removed 4 bases at V and 8 bases at J, leaving 9 bases unmatched. CDR3 DNA sequence: TGTGCCAGCAGCCTTCTGACTAGCGGGAGTTTCGATGAGCAGTTCTTC. Translating gives CASSLLTSGSFDEQFF.